This T cell receptor (beta chain) was recorded in a study of T cells in Graves' hyperthyroidism and ophthalmopathy. Whole-study findings and limits: Ophthalmopathy was predicted by the model a median of 6.5 months ahead of onset.

Disease duration under 2 months; hyperthyroidism patients were aged 18 to 65. Those patients with uncontrolled infection, other autoimmune disease, pregnancy or lactation were excluded. Thyroid ultrasound, orbital computed tomography, clinical symptoms, and serum thyroxine and TRAb underpinned diagnoses. This clonotype came up many times. What it binds is not known. Amplification of TCR beta CDR3 regions used RNA as the template. TCR CDR3 underwent first-round RT-PCR with the HTBI primer set. MiXCR was run by TCRdb on the multiplex PCR reads, yielding one entry per CDR3 protein. In the table there are 350,000 to 450,000 distinct CDR3 sequences, around 13% of which are singletons. The V gene lost 0 bases and the J gene lost 7 bases, with 4 bases spanning the gap. CDR1 and CDR2 (germline): SGHVS, FQNEAQ. The CDR3 totals 12 residues.

The origin of this receptor is a woman aged 55-69 years with Graves' hyperthyroidism. The rearrangement uses TRBV7-8 and TRBJ1-5; D remains ambiguous. Sequenced sample: blood. The CDR3 region is CASSLAWQPQHF. CDR3 nucleotide sequence: TGTGCCAGCAGCTTAGCGTGGCAGCCCCAGCATTTT. The full variable domain, with the rest looked up from reference TRBV7-8 and TRBJ1-5, is GAGVSQSPRYKVAKRGQDVALRCDPISGHVSLFWYQQALGQGPEFLTYFQNEAQLDKSGLPSDRFFAERPEGSVSTLKIQRTQQEDSAVYLCASSLAWQPQHFGDGTRLSIL.